These 25 T cell receptor beta chains were all obtained from the same sample, sequenced in a study of cytomegalovirus exposure and HLA in healthy donors. The PCR contained 60 Vbeta and 13 Jbeta primers. Clones were sequenced by immunoSEQ multiplex PCR, and TCRdb holds only the in-frame ones, with some missing. The profile shows just under 150,000 clones, 65% to 90% of them singletons. Sample: PBMCs. These TCRs come from a woman in her 30s in good health and CMV-seronegative.

V and J are TRBV6-6 and TRBJ2-7, with a possible D match to TRBD1 (5 bases). Germline V gene data show CDR1 as MNHNY and CDR2 as SVGAGI (reference sequence). Trimming removed 6 bases at V and 3 bases at J, with 12 bases between. There are 13 residues in the CDR3. As DNA, the CDR3 is TGTGCCAGCAGCCACAGGCCGGGCTACGAGCAGTACTTC. This encodes CASSHRPGYEQYF.

The V and J genes are TRBV6-5 and TRBJ1-2; 8 bases agree with TRBD1. The CDR3 runs to 14 residues. Germline trimming cut 4 bases from V and 4 bases from J; bases unmatched to any gene: 5. Germline loops: CDR1 MNHEY, CDR2 SVGAGI. The CDR3 region has the DNA TGTGCCAGCAGTTCACGACAGGGGTTCTATGGCTACACCTTC. Translating it yields CASSSRQGFYGYTF.

The CDR3 DNA is TGTGCCACCAGCGACCAGGGTCTCCGGTCCTACGAGCAGTACTTC. Translated, it gives CATSDQGLRSYEQYF. The rearrangement uses TRBV15 and TRBJ2-7; a possible D gene is TRBD1 (5 bases). V lost 5 bases and J lost 1, with 15 bases in between. CDR1 and CDR2 (germline): LNHNV, YYDKDF (reference sequence). This CDR3 is built from 15 residues. Full variable domain (rest looked up from reference TRBV15 and TRBJ2-7): DAMVIQNPRYQVTQFGKPVTLSCSQTLNHNVMYWYQQKSSQAPKLLFHYYDKDFNNEADTPDNFQSRRPNTSFCFLDIRSPGLGDTAMYLCATSDQGLRSYEQYFGPGTRLTVT.

The chain uses TRBV29-1 and TRBJ2-2; 7 bases are shared with TRBD1. This CDR3 spans 13 amino acids. J was trimmed by 6 bases and V by 4 bases; bases with no gene match: 5. Germline-derived CDR1 and CDR2 are SQVTM and ANQGSEA. The CDR3 DNA is TGCAGCGTTGGAGGGGGCGGTGCCGGGGAGCTGTTTTTT. Translation gives CSVGGGGAGELFF.

In this sample, this clone turned up once. This chain links TRBV6-6 with TRBJ2-7; D perhaps matches TRBD1 (5 bases). Germline-derived CDR1 and CDR2 are MNHNY and SVGAGI (reference sequence). This CDR3 is built from 13 residues. The V and J ends lost 6 bases and 2 bases respectively, with 11 bases between them. CDR3 nucleotides: TGTGCCAGCAGCTTTGACAGACCCTACGAGCAGTACTTC. It codes for CASSFDRPYEQYF.

This chain links TRBV5-4 with TRBJ2-3; TRBD2 might be the D (5 bases). Germline CDR1 and CDR2: SGHNT and YYREEE (reference sequence). The CDR3 contains 14 residues. The V and J ends lost 4 bases and 2 bases respectively, with 11 bases between them. CDR3 in DNA: TGTGCCAGCAGCCTCGGACTCATCACAGATACGCAGTATTTT. Amino acids: CASSLGLITDTQYF.

V is TRBV29-1 and J is TRBJ2-7, with D perhaps TRBD2 (6 bases). With 4 bases removed from V and 3 bases from J, the gap between germline ends came to 13 bases. Germline CDR1 reads SQVTM; CDR2 reads ANQGSEA. This CDR3 has 13 amino acids. The CDR3 loop reads CSVGLGVGYEQYF. For the CDR3, the DNA is TGCAGCGTTGGACTAGGCGTGGGCTACGAGCAGTACTTC.

This clone came up a few times. The chain recombines TRBV5-1 with TRBJ2-6; no reliable D call. The V end lost 0 bases, the J end lost 1 base, and 11 bases lay between the germline ends. The CDR3 loop spans 17 amino acids. CDR1 and CDR2 (germline): SGHRS, YFSETQ. The CDR3 sequence: CASSLAPLPSGANVLTF. The CDR3 DNA follows: TGCGCCAGCAGCTTGGCTCCACTACCATCTGGGGCCAACGTCCTGACTTTC.

The V call is TRBV7-9, the J call TRBJ2-1, with 7 bases that match TRBD2. Trimming cost V 2 bases and J 8 bases; bases outside gene matches: 9. CDR3 length: 15 amino acids. Germline CDR1 SEHNR, CDR2 FQNEAQ (reference sequence). The CDR3 sequence is CASSLRLAETHEQFF. CDR3 in DNA: TGTGCCAGCAGCTTAAGGCTAGCGGAGACCCATGAGCAGTTCTTC.

The rearrangement joins TRBV10-3 to TRBJ1-1; TRBD1 matches 7 bases. J gave up 5 bases and V 10 bases, and 10 bases lay outside the gene matches. Germline V lookup: CDR1 ENHRY, CDR2 SYGVKD. The CDR3 is 13 residues long. CDR3 nucleotides: TGTGCCACAGGACAGGCCTGGGAAACTGAAGCTTTCTTT. Protein sequence: CATGQAWETEAFF.

This clone was seen only a few times. The rearrangement uses TRBV2 and TRBJ2-7; a possible D gene is TRBD2 (5 bases). Per germline, CDR1 SNHLY and CDR2 FYNNEI. The CDR3 totals 13 residues. V lost 7 bases and J 2 bases, leaving 12 bases between the germline ends. The CDR3: CASMSGWTYEQYF. CDR3 bases: TGTGCCAGCATGTCGGGGTGGACCTACGAGCAGTACTTC.

The CDR3 is CASSSLGLADNEQFF. The CDR3 bases are TGTGCCAGCAGTTCCTTAGGACTAGCGGACAATGAGCAGTTCTTC. This chain connects TRBV7-2 to TRBJ2-1, with 10 positions matching TRBD2. The V segment lost 6 bases and the J segment 5 bases; nucleotides outside the gene matches: 7. This CDR3 contains 15 residues. Per germline, CDR1 SGHTA and CDR2 FQGNSA.

This clone occurred once. The J gene is TRBJ2-5, the V gene TRBV11-2, with a possible D match to TRBD1 (7 bases). The CDR3 is made up of 12 amino acids. The V and J ends lost 8 bases and 11 bases respectively, with 18 bases between them. Germline CDR1 and CDR2: SGHAT and FQNNGV. The CDR3 here is CASERGRGEQYF. For the CDR3, the DNA is TGTGCCAGCGAAAGGGGGCGGGGTGAGCAGTACTTC.

The chain uses TRBV7-9 and TRBJ2-7; D unresolved. This CDR3 contains 12 residues. Germline V gene lookup returns CDR1 SEHNR and CDR2 FQNEAQ (reference sequence). V was trimmed by 2 bases and J by 7 bases, leaving 9 bases between them. The CDR3 region has the DNA TGTGCCAGCAGCTTATGGGCGTATGAGCAGTACTTC. Encoded protein: CASSLWAYEQYF.

The J gene is TRBJ1-3, the V gene TRBV7-9, with D unclear. The V gene lost 6 bases and the J gene lost 2 bases, with 8 bases spanning the gap. In germline, CDR1 is SEHNR, CDR2 FQNEAQ (reference sequence). The CDR3 length is 13 residues. CDR3 loop: CASRGGTGNTIYF. CDR3 coding DNA: TGTGCCAGCAGGGGAGGAACTGGAAACACCATATATTTT.

The chain carries TRBV4-1 and TRBJ2-2; D possibly corresponds to TRBD2 (5 bases). The CDR3 has 15 residues. V was cut by 0 bases and J by 5 bases, with 10 bases left in between. Germline CDR1 MGHRA, CDR2 YSYEKL. The CDR3 DNA reads TGCGCCAGCAGCCAAGATGCGGGCCCAACCGGGGAGCTGTTTTTT. This sequence encodes CASSQDAGPTGELFF.

This clone was seen more than once but under ten times. V is TRBV2 and J is TRBJ1-5; D remains unclear. Germline V gives CDR1 SNHLY, CDR2 FYNNEI. CDR3 size: 14 residues. V was pared by 6 bases and J by 2 bases, with 11 bases between. CDR3 in DNA: TGTGCCAGCAGCCTCGGAGGTGGCAATCAGCCCCAGCATTTT. Translated, it gives CASSLGGGNQPQHF.

The CDR3 loop is CASSDRTGTPEAFF. CDR3 in DNA: TGTGCCAGCAGTGACCGGACAGGAACTCCTGAAGCTTTCTTT. The gene calls are TRBV2 and TRBJ1-1; 7 bases match TRBD1. The V segment lost 3 bases and the J segment 6 bases; nucleotides outside the gene matches: 7. The CDR3 is 14 amino acids. Germline V lookup: CDR1 SNHLY, CDR2 FYNNEI.

DNA for the CDR3: TGTGCCACCAGCAGAATGTATAGCGGGGGAAATGAGCAGTTCTTC. Encoded protein: CATSRMYSGGNEQFF. The chain is built from TRBV15 and TRBJ2-1, with 9 bases fitting TRBD2. The CDR3 has 15 amino acids. Looked up from germline, CDR1 is LNHNV and CDR2 is YYDKDF (reference sequence). With 2 bases clipped from V and 7 bases from J, the junction kept 6 bases outside the gene matches.

The chain is built from TRBV7-8 and TRBJ1-4; no reliable D call. The CDR3 length is 13 residues. Trimming removed 4 bases at V and 5 bases at J, with 8 bases between. Germline CDR1 and CDR2: SGHVS and FQNEAQ. CDR3 DNA sequence: TGTGCCAGCAGCTGGGGAGGAAATGAAAAACTGTTTTTT. As protein: CASSWGGNEKLFF.

The chain combines TRBV7-3 with TRBJ2-1, with TRBD2 identical over 7 bases. The CDR3 consists of 15 residues. V dropped 3 bases and J dropped 10; count of bases not matched to a gene: 12. Germline V gene data show CDR1 as SGHTA and CDR2 as FQGTGA. The CDR3 loop is CASSFLNGPAGEQFF. CDR3 sequence (DNA): TGTGCCAGCAGCTTTCTTAACGGGCCAGCGGGAGAGCAGTTCTTC.

The chain employs TRBV14 and TRBJ1-3, with unresolved D. This CDR3 region has 12 residues. Germline V CDR1 and CDR2: SGHDN, FVKESK. The V and J ends lost 7 bases and 0 bases respectively, with 4 bases between them. CDR3 sequence reads: CASKASGNTIYF. As DNA, the CDR3 is TGTGCCAGCAAAGCCTCTGGAAACACCATATATTTT. The full variable domain, completed using reference TRBV14 and TRBJ1-3, is EAGVTQFPSHSVIEKGQTVTLRCDPISGHDNLYWYRRVMGKEIKFLLHFVKESKQDESGMPNNRFLAERTGGTYSTLKVQPAELEDSGVYFCASKASGNTIYFGEGSWLTVV.

The CDR3 sequence: CASSEGLAETQYF. The CDR3 DNA reads as TGTGCCAGCAGTGAAGGGCTAGCTGAGACCCAGTACTTC. The V and J genes are TRBV2 and TRBJ2-5; a possible D gene is TRBD2 (5 bases). The CDR3 spans 13 residues. From germline, CDR1 is SNHLY and CDR2 FYNNEI. Deletions cut 1 base from V and 5 bases from J, with 8 bases between.

The chain joins TRBV6-6 to TRBJ2-1; TRBD1 matches at 10 bases. Losses at the gene ends were 8 bases for V and 6 bases for J; bases not matched to a gene: 13. Germline CDR1 MNHNY, CDR2 SVGAGI (reference sequence). The CDR3 spans 16 residues. CDR3 nucleotides: TGTGCCAGCTATCACACCGGGACAGGGGTGGTCAATGAGCAGTTCTTC. Protein sequence: CASYHTGTGVVNEQFF.

J is TRBJ1-2 and V is TRBV29-1; 9 positions match TRBD1. Germline V gene sequence: CDR1 SQVTM, CDR2 ANQGSEA. J lost 4 bases, V lost 3 bases, and 9 bases had no gene match. The CDR3 runs to 15 residues. CDR3 DNA: TGCAGCGTTGATAGGAACAGGGGGCTTAGCTATGGCTACACCTTC. Translating gives CSVDRNRGLSYGYTF.